What follows describes a single T cell receptor (beta chain). The antigen remains undetermined. The entry originates in a study of cytomegalovirus exposure and HLA in healthy donors. Findings and limits, study-wide: In vitro confirmation showed a few CMV-associated chains to be CMV antigen specific.

Profiled with immunoSEQ multiplex PCR; TCRdb holds only in-frame clones, not every one. Of 90,000 to 130,000 clones listed, approximately 86% were seen once; the top ten hold about 2.9%. V dropped 4 bases and J dropped 1 base, with 7 bases sitting between them. This CDR3 has 13 residues. Per germline, CDR1 MNHNY and CDR2 SVGAGI (reference sequence). Material: PBMCs. The V call is TRBV6-6, the J call TRBJ1-1; maybe TRBD1 (6 bases). The receptor's source is a woman under 30 in good health and CMV-seronegative. The CDR3 DNA reads as TGTGCCAGCAGTTCAGGGGCGAACACTGAAGCTTTCTTT. It translates to CASSSGANTEAFF.